These 8 T cell receptor beta chains share one sample of origin, sequenced in a study of blood T cell repertoires in COVID-19. The method was immunoSEQ multiplex PCR; TCRdb's version includes in-frame clones alone and lacks a portion of them. Of 250,000 to 300,000 clones detected, roughly 89% appear once; the ten largest clones hold approximately 2%. The sequencing input was PBMCs or T cells enriched from blood (not recorded which). Receptors were obtained from a woman aged 55-75 years who had recovered from COVID-19.

This sequence joins TRBV30 and TRBJ1-1; 9 nucleotides match TRBD1. The CDR3 is 11 amino acids. Germline trimming cut 8 bases from V and 4 bases from J; bases unmatched to any gene: 2. CDR1 and CDR2 from the germline V gene are GTSNPN and SVGIG (reference sequence). CDR3 in DNA: TGTGCCCAGACAGGGGGCACTGAAGCTTTCTTT. This gives the protein CAQTGGTEAFF.

This clone has just a few counts. The gene calls are TRBV19 and TRBJ1-6, with 8 bases lining up with TRBD1. The CDR3 contains 15 residues. The junction had 7 bases not matched to a gene; V was cut back by 7 bases and J by 5 bases. The germline V gene has CDR1 LNHDA and CDR2 SQIVND (reference sequence). CDR3 sequence (DNA): TGTGCCAGTAACGTGGGACAGGTGAATAATTCACCCCTCCACTTT. Translating it yields CASNVGQVNNSPLHF. The complete variable domain, with remaining parts taken from reference TRBV19 and TRBJ1-6, reads DGGITQSPKYLFRKEGQNVTLSCEQNLNHDAMYWYRQDPGQGLRLIYYSQIVNDFQKGDIAEGYSVSREKKESFPLTVTSAQKNPTAFYLCASNVGQVNNSPLHFGNGTRLTVT.

The genes are TRBV27 and TRBJ1-4; no clear D gene. Trimming took off 3 bases at V and 0 bases at J, with 5 bases between the two ends. Germline values: CDR1 MNHEY, CDR2 SMNVEV (reference sequence). CDR3 length equals 14 residues. This CDR3 is CASSFHATNEKLFF. DNA for the CDR3: TGTGCCAGCAGTTTCCATGCAACTAATGAAAAACTGTTTTTT.

This rearrangement joins TRBV23-1 to TRBJ1-3; D is undetermined. TRBV23-1 has ORF status, its function being uncertain. CDR3 size: 14 residues. Trimming pared 0 bases from V and 5 bases from J, leaving 8 bases between. CDR3 nucleotide sequence: TGCGCCAGCAGTCAATCGCGGGAGCGAAACACCATATATTTT. The encoded protein is CASSQSRERNTIYF.

The chain couples TRBV7-3 to TRBJ1-1; D perhaps matches TRBD1 (6 bases). Germline V gene data show CDR1 as SGHTA and CDR2 as FQGTGA. There are 15 residues in the CDR3. Between the trimmed V and J ends, which lost 5 bases and 4 bases, there was a span of 17 bases. The CDR3 DNA sequence: TGTGCCAGCAGCCCGCAGGGGCGCGGAGGCACTGAAGCTTTCTTT. Residues: CASSPQGRGGTEAFF.

Worth noting for this clone: Other DNA sequences in this sample translate to the same CDR3. CDR3 region: CASRASSGANVLTF. The CDR3 bases are TGTGCCAGCAGGGCAAGCTCTGGGGCCAACGTCCTGACTTTC. This rearrangement joins TRBV27 to TRBJ2-6; no firm D call. Trimming stripped 6 bases from V and 0 bases from J, with 6 bases between. The V gene's germline CDR1 is MNHEY and CDR2 SMNVEV (reference sequence). The CDR3 is 14 amino acids.

The V and J genes are TRBV5-1 and TRBJ2-6; a possible D gene is TRBD2 (7 bases). The CDR3 has 18 residues. The V end was cut by 10 bases, the J end by 4 bases, with 27 bases between. Germline CDR1 SGHRS, CDR2 YFSETQ. CDR3 coding DNA: TGCGCCGGGGGACTCAGCGGGACAATGGAATCCGGGGCCAACGTCCTGACTTTC. Encoded protein: CAGGLSGTMESGANVLTF.

The chain uses TRBV7-3 and TRBJ1-1, with D maybe TRBD1 (5 bases). Germline values: CDR1 SGHTA, CDR2 FQGTGA. There are 15 residues in the CDR3. Trimming shortened V by 6 bases and J by 5 bases, and 19 bases separated the two germline ends. The CDR3 nucleotides read TGTGCCAGCAGTCCACAGTCCGGCGGGGGGACTGAAGCTTTCTTT. Its protein is CASSPQSGGGTEAFF.